Included here is one T cell receptor (beta chain) sequence, with context. No antigen is known for it. The input lacks base qualities; no much larger clone sits a single base away. Measured from the cysteine to the phenylalanine, the CDR3 is 12 residues long. The sequence is cut down to CDR3 DNA, 36 bases in frame from base 1. CDR1 SGHTA and CDR2 FQGNSA are derived from the germline V gene. Trimming takes 1 base from V and 7 bases from J, and the germline ends sit 7 bases apart. This sample was included in a study of blood T cell repertoires in COVID-19 (TCRdb year 2020). Notes on the research overall: Samples from collaborators originated in the United States, Italy and Spain and spanned both the acute and convalescent phases of COVID-19. Where available, HLA class I and class II types were obtained from metadata supplied by the sample provider rather than from assay-based typing. The samples were drawn from two sources: the first 160 participants of the ongoing ImmuneRACE study, and 1,200 or so subjects contributed by 6 global collaborators. The prospective study material was composed of cDNA or gDNA derived from T cells, B-cell-depleted T cells, or PBMCs. Subjects who had been exposed to COVID-19, were actively infected with it, or had recovered from it provided the deeply sampled blood TCRbeta repertoires that made up the dataset. A de-identified subject ID, COVID-19 status, age in years and sex were almost always included in the sample metadata. A freely available public database, intended as a resource for researchers studying the immune response to SARS-CoV-2, is where the repertoires were released.

General study outcomes and caveats: Clinical and demographic metadata were provided uncurated, with the amount varying by source and participant.

TCRbeta CDR3 regions were amplified from genomic DNA using the immunoSEQ Assay, a bias-controlled multiplex PCR. The paper's processing steps were these. Within the assay, amplification of reference gene primers was used to estimate how many nucleated cells each sample contained. To quantify the absolute abundance of each unique TCRbeta CDR3 rearrangement, sequence reads were collapsed and filtered. For each sample, productive Simpson clonality was calculated by taking the square root of Simpson's diversity index across productive rearrangements. TCRdb obtained this table from immuneACCESS and retained in-frame rearrangements with V and J assigned. These tables miss some clones; where compared with another copy, unresolved V genes account for less than half of the shortfall, and the remainder is unexplained. That table is the source of V, J and clone size, and D and trimming were worked out from the DNA. The sample table contains 100,000 to 120,000 clones; only one count was recorded for less than 75% of them. The ten top clones hold about 8.3% of the sample.

Whole blood was collected in K2EDTA tubes by collaborating institutions according to the institutions' own protocols. For TCRbeta analysis, collaborators shipped samples as frozen whole blood, isolated PBMCs, or DNA extracted from either of those sample types. Material: peripheral blood. The sequence was collected from a woman aged 60-75 years with acute or convalescent COVID-19. The receptor chain draws on TRBV7-2 and TRBJ1-2, with no confidently assigned D gene. The sequence in DNA is TGTGCCAGCAGCTTAGACGTCGGTGGCTACACCTTC. Its protein is CASSLDVGGYTF.